The subject of this entry is one T cell receptor (beta chain). The CDR3 does not end in the conserved phenylalanine or tryptophan, so this is likely a read error. This sample was taken from a study of early T cells in non-severe SARS-CoV-2 infection. TCRdb reprocessed the 5' RACE reads via MiXCR and lists one record per CDR3 protein. Of 30,000 to 40,000 distinct CDR3 sequences in the sample, approximately 7.1% were seen once. The germline V gene has CDR1 SGHRS and CDR2 YFSETQ. CDR3 length: 14 residues. The ends were cut back, 0 bases at V and 3 bases at J, with 9 bases in the middle. This TCR was sampled from an adult who was a healthcare worker with PCR-confirmed SARS-CoV-2 infection or an uninfected control (not recorded which). The rearrangement uses TRBV5-1 and TRBJ1-1, with a weak D call TRBD1 (5 bases). Source: whole blood, taken at baseline. The CDR3 here is CASSLGQSHTEAFL. The CDR3, as DNA: TGCGCCAGCAGCTTGGGACAGTCGCACACTGAAGCTTTCCTT.